Following are 30 T cell receptor beta chains from one sample sequenced in a study of neurological immune-mediated disorders. One entry per CDR3 protein results from TCRdb running MiXCR on the 5' RACE reads. The sample lists about 120,000 distinct CDR3 sequences, about 3.2% occurring once. The sequenced material came from PBMCs. The receptors were gathered from a woman aged 25 to 39 with multiple sclerosis.

This clonotype was counted ten times or more. The chain joins TRBV29-1 to TRBJ2-3, with TRBD2 identical over 8 bases. The CDR3 runs 12 residues. The V segment lost 7 bases and the J segment 6 bases; nucleotides outside the gene matches: 6. The germline CDR1 and CDR2 sequences are SQVTM and ANQGSEA. In DNA form, the CDR3 reads TGCAGCGCCCGACTAGCGCTCGATACGCAGTATTTT. Translation: CSARLALDTQYF.

The sample holds many counts of this clonotype. V and J are TRBV7-2 and TRBJ2-7; unclear D gene. The germline V and J ends were trimmed by 0 bases and 1 base, with 10 bases remaining between them. Germline CDR1 reads SGHTA; CDR2 reads FQGNSA. The CDR3 runs 15 residues. CDR3 in amino acids: CASSLAPSVSYEQYF. The DNA for the CDR3 is TGTGCCAGCAGCTTAGCCCCCAGCGTATCCTACGAGCAGTACTTC.

This clonotype was recorded many times. This chain joins TRBV29-1 and TRBJ1-2; no clear D. The CDR3 length is 12 residues. Trimming took off 1 base at V and 0 bases at J, with 3 bases between the two ends. Germline CDR1 is SQVTM and CDR2 is ANQGSEA. In DNA, the CDR3 is TGCAGCGTTGAAGTCGCTAACTATGGCTACACCTTC. This gives the protein CSVEVANYGYTF.

This clonotype was counted many times. V is TRBV5-5 and J is TRBJ1-2; D unclear. The CDR3 runs 13 residues. Germline V CDR1 and CDR2: SGHKS, YYEKEE (reference sequence). V was pared by 4 bases and J by 6 bases, with 13 bases between. The CDR3 bases are TGTGCCAGCAGCCCCCGATTTACCCATGGCTACACCTTC. Amino acid sequence: CASSPRFTHGYTF.

This clonotype was detected ten times or more. CDR3 protein: CASSFTGGSYEQYF. CDR3 in DNA: TGTGCCAGCAGTTTCACAGGGGGGAGCTACGAGCAGTACTTC. This chain uses TRBV6-5 with TRBJ2-7; the match to TRBD1 covers 8 bases. V dropped 4 bases and J dropped 3; count of bases not matched to a gene: 5. The CDR3 extends over 14 amino acids. Germline lookup yields CDR1 MNHEY and CDR2 SVGAGI.

This clonotype was detected only a few times. The rearrangement joins TRBV14 to TRBJ1-2; TRBD1 agrees at 9 bases. V shed 2 bases and J 3 bases; nucleotides not matched to a gene: 4. Germline V gene data show CDR1 as SGHDN and CDR2 as FVKESK. This CDR3 is 15 amino acids long. The CDR3 DNA is TGTGCCAGCAGCCAAACAGGGGGCATCGACTATGGCTACACCTTC. This gives the protein CASSQTGGIDYGYTF.

With regard to this clonotype: A junction end diverges from the germline sequence, so it may reflect a read error. V is TRBV5-5 and J is TRBJ2-2; D not certain. CDR3 size: 12 residues. Per the germline V gene, CDR1 is SGHKS and CDR2 is YYEKEE (reference sequence). In DNA form, the CDR3 reads TGTGACAGCAGCTCTAACACCGGGGAGCTGTTTTTT. Protein product: CDSSSNTGELFF. Based on the CDR3 plus reference TRBV5-5 and TRBJ2-2, the full variable domain is DAGVTQSPTHLIKTRGQQVTLRCSPISGHKSVSWYQQVLGQGPQFIFQYYEKEERGRGNFPDRFSARQFPNYSSELNVNALLLGDSALYLCDSSSNTGELFFGEGSRLTVL.

This clonotype showed up many times. This chain connects TRBV20-1 to TRBJ2-5; 8 nucleotides align to TRBD2. CDR1 is DFQATT, CDR2 SNEGSKA, per germline (reference sequence). The ends lost 0 bases at V and 5 bases at J; junction bases unmatched: 8. The CDR3 has 15 residues. The CDR3: CSARDTRLARETQYF. Written as DNA, the CDR3 is TGCAGTGCTAGAGATACACGACTAGCGCGGGAGACCCAGTACTTC.

This clonotype has a count of ten or more. This chain connects TRBV7-9 to TRBJ2-6; 13 nucleotides match TRBD2. The germline V gene has CDR1 SEHNR and CDR2 FQNEAQ (reference sequence). V was pared by 5 bases and J by 2 bases, with 3 bases of the junction left unmatched. This CDR3 is built from 17 residues. CDR3 sequence: CASSRGLAGTGANVLTF. In DNA, the CDR3 is TGTGCCAGCAGCCGGGGACTAGCGGGGACTGGGGCCAACGTCCTGACTTTC.

This clonotype was seen at least ten times. The chain combines TRBV20-1 with TRBJ2-7, with 10 bases aligning to TRBD1. Germline CDR1 reads DFQATT; CDR2 reads SNEGSKA (reference sequence). With 4 bases clipped from V and 4 bases from J, the junction kept 4 bases outside the gene matches. There are 13 residues in the CDR3. The CDR3 here is CSATRDRGYEQYF. The CDR3 bases are TGCAGTGCTACCAGGGACAGGGGATACGAGCAGTACTTC.

Ten or more counts support this clonotype. The chain employs TRBV20-1 and TRBJ2-7; D may be TRBD2 (6 bases). The CDR3 runs 15 residues. Germline V gives CDR1 DFQATT, CDR2 SNEGSKA (reference sequence). Deletions cut 0 bases from V and 1 base from J, with 13 bases between. DNA of the CDR3: TGCAGTGCTAGAGATGGGGAGGCCTCATCCTACGAGCAGTACTTC. Protein sequence: CSARDGEASSYEQYF.

This clonotype was counted between two and nine times. The chain recombines TRBV7-6 with TRBJ2-1; D might be TRBD1 (5 bases). V was shortened by 8 bases and J by 5 bases, with 16 bases between the two germline ends. Germline V gives CDR1 SGHVS, CDR2 FNYEAQ. This CDR3 spans 14 amino acids. CDR3 in amino acids: CASAPPGNHNEQFF. The CDR3 region has the DNA TGTGCCAGCGCCCCCCCAGGGAACCACAATGAGCAGTTCTTC.

This clonotype was seen at least ten times. The chain joins TRBV15 to TRBJ1-1, with D perhaps TRBD1 (6 bases). The V end lost 5 bases, the J end lost 4 bases, and 17 bases lay between the germline ends. CDR3 length equals 15 residues. CDR1 is LNHNV and CDR2 is YYDKDF in the germline V gene (reference sequence). For the CDR3, the DNA is TGTGCCACCAGCGGTTGGGGGGCGGGTGTCACTGAAGCTTTCTTT. Translating it yields CATSGWGAGVTEAFF.

On this clonotype itself: One end of the junction fails to match germline, which may point to a read error. CDR3 bases: TGTGCAATCAGTGCACAGGGGGCCAACAACGGGGAGCTGTTTTTT. Translated, it gives CAISAQGANNGELFF. V gene TRBV10-3 combines with J gene TRBJ2-2, with 9 positions matching TRBD1. This CDR3 has 15 amino acids. Per the germline V gene, CDR1 is ENHRY and CDR2 is SYGVKD.

This clonotype has at least ten counts. The V gene is TRBV20-1, the J gene TRBJ2-1, with D maybe TRBD2 (5 bases). Germline lookup yields CDR1 DFQATT and CDR2 SNEGSKA (reference sequence). The CDR3 sequence is 16 residues long. V was shortened by 5 bases and J by 0 bases, with 17 bases between the two germline ends. The CDR3 sequence: CSAPFPLGSSYNEQFF. DNA for the CDR3: TGCAGTGCTCCGTTCCCCCTTGGGAGCTCCTACAATGAGCAGTTCTTC.

The sample holds many counts of this clonotype. The V gene is TRBV4-3, the J gene TRBJ2-1; D not certain. CDR1 is LGHNA, CDR2 YSLEER, per germline. The CDR3 is made up of 14 amino acids. Trimming stripped 1 base from V and 1 base from J, with 5 bases between. In DNA form, the CDR3 reads TGCGCCAGCAGCCAAGGGTGGTCCTACAATGAGCAGTTCTTC. Translated, it gives CASSQGWSYNEQFF.

This clonotype was picked up many times. The V call is TRBV20-1, the J call TRBJ2-1, with a tentative D call TRBD2 (6 bases). V shed 2 bases and J shed 2 bases, with 7 bases lying between them. Germline CDR1 is DFQATT and CDR2 is SNEGSKA (reference sequence). The CDR3 contains 13 residues. The CDR3 region has the DNA TGCAGTGCTAGACCTAGCGCCTACAATGAGCAGTTCTTC. Its translation is CSARPSAYNEQFF.

This clonotype occurred many times. This chain joins TRBV4-3 and TRBJ2-7; D ambiguous. The V and J ends lost 4 bases and 0 bases respectively, with 16 bases between them. This CDR3 comprises 16 residues. Germline loops: CDR1 LGHNA, CDR2 YSLEER. CDR3 coding DNA: TGCGCCAGCAGCCCTGGTTTAGGCACTAACTCCTACGAGCAGTACTTC. Translation gives CASSPGLGTNSYEQYF.

This clonotype has ten or more counts. The chain links TRBV5-1 to TRBJ2-3, with 7 bases identical to TRBD2. Germline assignment: CDR1 SGHRS and CDR2 YFSETQ. The CDR3 totals 16 residues. With 0 bases clipped from V and 4 bases from J, the junction kept 8 bases outside the gene matches. In DNA form, the CDR3 reads TGCGCCAGCAGCTTGGTTCCGCGGGAGCGCTCAGATACGCAGTATTTT. It is translated as CASSLVPRERSDTQYF.

Ten or more counts support this clonotype. The V and J genes are TRBV5-5 and TRBJ2-4; no reliable D call. The ends were cut back, 5 bases at V and 1 base at J, with 4 bases in the middle. CDR3 length equals 12 residues. Germline values: CDR1 SGHKS, CDR2 YYEKEE (reference sequence). CDR3 amino acids: CASSEAKNIQYF. CDR3 nucleotides: TGTGCCAGCAGTGAGGCCAAAAACATTCAGTACTTC.

This clonotype was detected ten times or more. This chain connects TRBV7-9 to TRBJ1-5; D is unclear. The CDR3 has 14 residues. CDR1 is SEHNR, CDR2 FQNEAQ, per germline (reference sequence). The V end lost 5 bases, the J end lost 5 bases, and 13 bases lay between the germline ends. The CDR3 spells CASSIMDGDQPQHF. CDR3 bases: TGTGCCAGCAGCATTATGGACGGGGATCAGCCCCAGCATTTT.

This clonotype has ten or more counts. The chain uses TRBV29-1 and TRBJ1-2; TRBD1 is a possible D gene (6 bases). Between the trimmed V and J ends, which lost 6 bases and 0 bases, there was a span of 14 bases. Germline loops: CDR1 SQVTM, CDR2 ANQGSEA. The CDR3 extends over 14 amino acids. CDR3 protein: CSVVSGDSNYGYTF. The CDR3 DNA reads as TGCAGCGTGGTTTCAGGGGATTCTAACTATGGCTACACCTTC.

At least ten counts were recorded for this clonotype. This chain connects TRBV5-1 to TRBJ2-2; D gene unclear. The CDR3 totals 12 residues. Germline-derived CDR1 and CDR2 are SGHRS and YFSETQ. The V end was cut by 0 bases, the J end by 8 bases, with 5 bases between. Written as DNA, the CDR3 is TGCGCCAGCAGCTTGGGCGTGGGGGAGCTGTTTTTT. Protein: CASSLGVGELFF.

This clonotype was seen repeatedly, ten times or more. The chain is built from TRBV29-1 and TRBJ2-7; 13 nucleotides agree with TRBD2. This CDR3 is built from 13 residues. Germline CDR1 and CDR2: SQVTM and ANQGSEA. Trimming removed 7 bases from V and 7 bases from J; junction bases left unmatched: 7. The CDR3 reads CSARLAGGGEQYF. In DNA, the CDR3 is TGCAGCGCGAGACTAGCGGGAGGAGGGGAGCAGTACTTC.

In its sample, this clonotype was seen many times. CDR3 sequence (DNA): TGTGCCAGCAGTTTAGCCCACAATGAGCAGTTCTTC. Translating it yields CASSLAHNEQFF. The J gene is TRBJ2-1, the V gene TRBV28; D is ambiguous. Trimming took 2 bases from V and 5 from J, leaving 4 bases between them. Germline CDR1 MDHEN, CDR2 SYDVKM. The CDR3 is 12 residues long.

This clonotype was counted many times. This chain uses TRBV7-9 with TRBJ1-5; a possible D gene is TRBD1 (6 bases). The V gene's germline CDR1 is SEHNR and CDR2 FQNEAQ (reference sequence). The CDR3 runs 15 residues. The V end lost 3 bases, the J end lost 1 base, and 10 bases lay between the germline ends. The CDR3 DNA follows: TGTGCCAGCAGCTTTAGCGACAGGAGCAATCAGCCCCAGCATTTT. Its protein is CASSFSDRSNQPQHF.

This clonotype was recorded at least ten times. V gene TRBV3-1 combines with J gene TRBJ2-2; 10 bases are shared with TRBD2. The CDR3 runs to 18 residues. Germline CDR1 LGHDT, CDR2 YNNKEL (reference sequence). The J segment lost 1 base and the V segment lost 0 bases, leaving 5 bases of the junction unmatched. CDR3 region: CASSQDPASGGNTGELFF. The CDR3 DNA reads as TGTGCCAGCAGCCAAGATCCGGCTAGCGGGGGGAACACCGGGGAGCTGTTTTTT.

This clonotype has at least ten counts. The chain has TRBV5-1 and TRBJ1-1; 8 nucleotides align to TRBD1. Germline lookup yields CDR1 SGHRS and CDR2 YFSETQ. Trimming at V came to 0 bases and at J to 4 bases, leaving 11 bases not matched to a gene. The CDR3 has 17 amino acids. The CDR3 reads CASSLGPQTGGVTEAFF. DNA for the CDR3: TGCGCCAGCAGCTTGGGGCCTCAAACAGGGGGGGTCACTGAAGCTTTCTTT. The full variable domain, in which reference TRBV5-1 and TRBJ1-1 provide the parts outside the CDR3, is KAGVTQTPRYLIKTRGQQVTLSCSPISGHRSVSWYQQTPGQGLQFLFEYFSETQRNKGNFPGRFSGRQFSNSRSEMNVSTLELGDSALYLCASSLGPQTGGVTEAFFGQGTRLTVV.

In regard to this clonotype: A much bigger clone sits one base away, suggesting this may be a read error. The chain combines TRBV6-5 with TRBJ1-2; 7 positions match TRBD1. V shed 6 bases and J 0 bases; nucleotides not matched to a gene: 16. In germline, CDR1 is MNHEY, CDR2 SVGAGI. The CDR3 totals 18 residues. CDR3 residues: CASSRRGGTATSNYGYTF. As DNA, the CDR3 is TGTGCCAGCAGCCGACGTGGCGGGACAGCCACTTCTAACTATGGCTACACCTTC.

This clonotype occurred many times. This chain links TRBV6-5 with TRBJ2-2, with D possibly being TRBD1 (5 bases). Germline V lookup: CDR1 MNHEY, CDR2 SVGAGI. The CDR3 length is 13 residues. V lost 5 bases and J lost 7, with 11 bases in between. In DNA, the CDR3 is TGTGCCAGCAGTCACCCAGGGTACGGGGAGCTGTTTTTT. Protein sequence: CASSHPGYGELFF.